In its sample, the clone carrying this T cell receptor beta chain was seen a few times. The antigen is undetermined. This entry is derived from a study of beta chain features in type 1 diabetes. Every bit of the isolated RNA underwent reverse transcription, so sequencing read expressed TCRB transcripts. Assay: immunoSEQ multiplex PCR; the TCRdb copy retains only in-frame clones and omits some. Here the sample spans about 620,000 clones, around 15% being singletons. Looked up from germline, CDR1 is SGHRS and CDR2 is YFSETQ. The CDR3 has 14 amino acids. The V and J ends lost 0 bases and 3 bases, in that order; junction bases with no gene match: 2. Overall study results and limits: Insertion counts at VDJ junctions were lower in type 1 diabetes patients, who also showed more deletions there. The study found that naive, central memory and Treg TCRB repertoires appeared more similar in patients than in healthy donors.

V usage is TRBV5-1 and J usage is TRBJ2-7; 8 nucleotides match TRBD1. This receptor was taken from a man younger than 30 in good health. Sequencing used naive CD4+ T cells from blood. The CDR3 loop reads CASSLADRGYEQYF. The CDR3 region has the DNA TGCGCCAGCAGCTTGGCAGACAGGGGCTACGAGCAGTACTTC.